Detailed here is one T cell receptor (beta chain). It has no known antigen specificity. Base qualities are not at hand, and no much larger clone is one base apart. These data originate in a study of blood T cell repertoires in COVID-19 (dated by TCRdb to the early 2020s). For the wider study: Samples covering the acute and convalescent phases of COVID-19 were provided by collaborators in the United States, Italy and Spain. The material from the prospective study consisted of cDNA or gDNA derived from T cells, B-cell-depleted T cells, or PBMCs. Deeply sampled blood TCRbeta repertoires from subjects exposed to, actively infected with, or recovered from COVID-19 were included in the dataset. The repertoires were released in a freely available public database intended as a resource for research on the immune response to SARS-CoV-2. Samples came from the ongoing ImmuneRACE study (first 160 participants) plus 1,254 subjects from 6 global collaborators. The sample metadata nearly always contained a de-identified subject ID, COVID-19 status, age in years and sex. Where HLA class I and class II types were available, the types were taken from metadata supplied by the sample provider, not from assay-based typing. Broader findings and caveats from the paper: The amount of clinical and demographic metadata varied by source and participant and was provided uncurated.

One collaborating source in Seattle enrolled patients during active infection and followed them longitudinally through the course of disease. Whole blood was collected in K2EDTA tubes by collaborating institutions according to the institutions' own protocols. For TCRbeta analysis, collaborators shipped samples in one of three forms: frozen whole blood, isolated PBMCs, or DNA extracted from either of those sample types. The CDR3, cysteine through phenylalanine, is 15 amino acids long. Of the read, only the CDR3 DNA is kept; its 45 bases are in frame from base 1. Trimming accounts for 7 bases at V and 3 bases at J, while the number of junction bases matched to no gene is 8. From the germline V gene, CDR1 is KGHDR and CDR2 is SFDVKD. The immunoSEQ Assay, a bias-controlled multiplex PCR, was used to amplify TCRbeta CDR3 regions from genomic DNA. From the authors' description of their analysis: The number of nucleated cells in each sample was estimated by amplification of reference gene primers within the assay. To quantify the absolute abundance of each unique TCRbeta CDR3 rearrangement, sequence reads were collapsed and filtered. For each sample, productive Simpson clonality was calculated as the square root of Simpson's diversity index across productive rearrangements. TCRdb re-hosts the immuneACCESS table, in-frame sequences only. Its copies lack some clones; in the studies checked, an unresolved V gene accounts for under half of them, and the cause for the rest is not known. For V, J and clone size, that table is used; D and trimming come from the DNA. The sample table lists a few hundred thousand clones, 89% of them with a count of one. The ten most abundant clones make up 11% of the sample.

Recombination joined TRBV24-1 with TRBJ2-1; 7 nucleotides in the junction match TRBD1. This TCR was sampled from a woman in her thirties with COVID-19, enrolled during active disease. The sample taken for sequencing was peripheral blood. Here is the DNA: TGTGCCACCAGCGACCCCGGGACAGACTACAATGAGCAGTTCTTC. It translates to CATSDPGTDYNEQFF.